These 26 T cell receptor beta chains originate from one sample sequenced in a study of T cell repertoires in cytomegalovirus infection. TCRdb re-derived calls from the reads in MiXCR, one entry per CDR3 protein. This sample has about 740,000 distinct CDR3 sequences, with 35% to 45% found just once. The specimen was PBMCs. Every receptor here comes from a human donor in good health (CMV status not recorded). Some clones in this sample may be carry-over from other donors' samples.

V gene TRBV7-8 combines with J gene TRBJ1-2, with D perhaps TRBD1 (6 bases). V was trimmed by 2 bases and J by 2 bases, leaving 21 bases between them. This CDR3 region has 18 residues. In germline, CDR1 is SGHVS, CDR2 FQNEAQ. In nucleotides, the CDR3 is TGTGCCAGCAGCTTATCCCTCAGGGGCCTGAGGACCAACTATGGCTACACCTTC. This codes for CASSLSLRGLRTNYGYTF.

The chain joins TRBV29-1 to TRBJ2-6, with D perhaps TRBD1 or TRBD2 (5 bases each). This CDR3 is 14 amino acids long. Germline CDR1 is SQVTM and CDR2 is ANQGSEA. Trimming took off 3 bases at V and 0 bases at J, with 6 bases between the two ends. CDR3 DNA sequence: TGCAGCGTTGATGGGACCTCTGGGGCCAACGTCCTGACTTTC. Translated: CSVDGTSGANVLTF.

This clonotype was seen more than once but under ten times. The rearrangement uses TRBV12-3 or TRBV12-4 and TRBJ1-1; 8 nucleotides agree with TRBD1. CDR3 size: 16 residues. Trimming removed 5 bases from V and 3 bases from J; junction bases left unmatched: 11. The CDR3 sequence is CASSPPQGARDTEAFF. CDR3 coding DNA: TGTGCCAGCAGTCCCCCCCAGGGGGCAAGGGACACTGAAGCTTTCTTT.

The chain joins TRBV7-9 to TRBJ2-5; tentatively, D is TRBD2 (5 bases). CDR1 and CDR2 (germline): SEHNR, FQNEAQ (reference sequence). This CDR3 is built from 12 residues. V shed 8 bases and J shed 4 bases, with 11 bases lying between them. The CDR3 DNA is TGTGCCAGCTGGGAGCTGAGAGAGACCCAGTACTTC. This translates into CASWELRETQYF.

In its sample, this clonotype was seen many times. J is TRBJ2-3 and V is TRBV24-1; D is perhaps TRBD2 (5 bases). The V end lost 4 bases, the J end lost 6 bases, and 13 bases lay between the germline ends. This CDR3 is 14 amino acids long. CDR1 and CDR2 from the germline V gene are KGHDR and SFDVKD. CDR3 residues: CATSDPEGRDTQYF. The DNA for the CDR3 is TGTGCCACCAGTGACCCAGAGGGCCGTGATACGCAGTATTTT.

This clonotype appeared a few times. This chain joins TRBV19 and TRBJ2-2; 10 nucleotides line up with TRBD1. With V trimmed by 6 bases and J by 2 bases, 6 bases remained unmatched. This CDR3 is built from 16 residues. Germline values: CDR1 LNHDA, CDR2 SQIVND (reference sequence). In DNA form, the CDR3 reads TGTGCCAGTAGGGACGGACAGGGGGTCAACACCGGGGAGCTGTTTTTT. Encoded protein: CASRDGQGVNTGELFF.

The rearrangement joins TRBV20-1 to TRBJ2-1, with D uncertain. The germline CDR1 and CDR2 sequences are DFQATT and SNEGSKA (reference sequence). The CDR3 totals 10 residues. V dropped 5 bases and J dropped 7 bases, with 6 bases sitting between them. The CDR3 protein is CSARKNEQFF. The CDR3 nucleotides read TGCAGTGCTCGTAAGAATGAGCAGTTCTTC.

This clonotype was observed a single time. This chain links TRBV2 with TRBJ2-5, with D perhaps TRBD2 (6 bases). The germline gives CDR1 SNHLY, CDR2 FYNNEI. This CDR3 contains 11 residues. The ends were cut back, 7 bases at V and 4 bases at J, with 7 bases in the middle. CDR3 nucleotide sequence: TGTGCCAGCAAGGAGGGAGAGACCCAGTACTTC. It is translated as CASKEGETQYF. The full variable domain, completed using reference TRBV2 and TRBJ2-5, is EPEVTQTPSHQVTQMGQEVILRCVPISNHLYFYWYRQILGQKVEFLVSFYNNEISEKSEIFDDQFSVERPDGSNFTLKIRSTKLEDSAMYFCASKEGETQYFGPGTRLLVL.

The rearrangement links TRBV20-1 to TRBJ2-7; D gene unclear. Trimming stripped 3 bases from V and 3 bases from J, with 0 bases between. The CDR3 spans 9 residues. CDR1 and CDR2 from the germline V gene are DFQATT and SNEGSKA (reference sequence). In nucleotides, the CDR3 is TGCAGTGCTAGCTACGAGCAGTACTTC. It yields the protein CSASYEQYF.

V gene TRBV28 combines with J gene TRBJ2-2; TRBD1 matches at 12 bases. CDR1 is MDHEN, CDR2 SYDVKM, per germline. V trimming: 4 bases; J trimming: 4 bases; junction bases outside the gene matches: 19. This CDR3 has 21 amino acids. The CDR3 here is CASSSLGSGTGGARGTGELFF. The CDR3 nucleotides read TGTGCCAGCAGTTCCCTGGGCTCCGGGACAGGGGGCGCGAGGGGCACCGGGGAGCTGTTTTTT.

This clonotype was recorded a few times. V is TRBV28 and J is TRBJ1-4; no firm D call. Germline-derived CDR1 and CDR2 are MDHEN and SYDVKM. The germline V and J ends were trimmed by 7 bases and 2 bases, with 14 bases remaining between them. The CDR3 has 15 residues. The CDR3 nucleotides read TGTGCCAGCACCTTGTGGGTCGGGACTAATGAAAAACTGTTTTTT. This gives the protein CASTLWVGTNEKLFF. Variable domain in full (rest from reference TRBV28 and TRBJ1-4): DVKVTQSSRYLVKRTGEKVFLECVQDMDHENMFWYRQDPGLGLRLIYFSYDVKMKEKGDIPEGYSVSREKKERFSLILESASTNQTSMYLCASTLWVGTNEKLFFGSGTQLSVL.

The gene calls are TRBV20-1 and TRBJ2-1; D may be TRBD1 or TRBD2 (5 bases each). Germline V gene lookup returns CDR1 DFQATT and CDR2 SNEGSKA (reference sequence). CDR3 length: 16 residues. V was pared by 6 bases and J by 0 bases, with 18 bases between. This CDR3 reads CSAGNRGPSSYNEQFF. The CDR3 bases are TGCAGTGCGGGAAACCGGGGCCCGAGCTCCTACAATGAGCAGTTCTTC.

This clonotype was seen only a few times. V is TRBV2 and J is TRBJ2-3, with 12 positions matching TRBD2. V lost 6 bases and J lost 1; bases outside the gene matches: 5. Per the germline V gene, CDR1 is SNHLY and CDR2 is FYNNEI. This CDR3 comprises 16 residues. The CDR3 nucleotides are TGTGCCAGCAGGTTGACTAGCGGGAGAGGCACAGATACGCAGTATTTT. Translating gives CASRLTSGRGTDTQYF.

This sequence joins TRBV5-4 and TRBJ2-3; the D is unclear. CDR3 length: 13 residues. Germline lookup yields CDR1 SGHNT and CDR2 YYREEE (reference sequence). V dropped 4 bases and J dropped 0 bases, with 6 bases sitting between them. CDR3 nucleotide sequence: TGTGCCAGCAGCGTGGTCAGCACAGATACGCAGTATTTT. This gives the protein CASSVVSTDTQYF.

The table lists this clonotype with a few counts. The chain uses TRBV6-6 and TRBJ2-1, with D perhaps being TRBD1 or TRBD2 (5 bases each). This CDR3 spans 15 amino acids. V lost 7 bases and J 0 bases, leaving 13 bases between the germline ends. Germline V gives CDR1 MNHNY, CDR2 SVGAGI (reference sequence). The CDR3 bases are TGTGCCAGCACAATAGGGACCAGCTCCTACAATGAGCAGTTCTTC. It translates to CASTIGTSSYNEQFF.

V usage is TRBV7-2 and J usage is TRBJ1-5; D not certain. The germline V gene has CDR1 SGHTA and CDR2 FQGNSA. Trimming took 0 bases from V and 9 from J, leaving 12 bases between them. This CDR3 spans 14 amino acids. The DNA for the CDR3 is TGTGCCAGCAGCTTAGCGCAATATCGCGGGCCCCAGCATTTT. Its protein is CASSLAQYRGPQHF.

Written as DNA, the CDR3 is TGTGCCAGCAGAGGTGGACAGGGTTTATTGGTCGGCGAGCAGTACTTC. Its translation is CASRGGQGLLVGEQYF. The V call is TRBV7-8, the J call TRBJ2-7; 8 nucleotides line up with TRBD1. The V segment lost 6 bases and the J segment 6 bases; nucleotides outside the gene matches: 16. The CDR3 has 16 amino acids. Looked up from germline, CDR1 is SGHVS and CDR2 is FQNEAQ.

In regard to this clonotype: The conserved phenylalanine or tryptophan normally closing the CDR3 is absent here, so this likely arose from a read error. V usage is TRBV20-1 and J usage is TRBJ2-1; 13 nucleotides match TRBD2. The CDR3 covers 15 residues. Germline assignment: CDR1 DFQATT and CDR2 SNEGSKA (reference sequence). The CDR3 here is CRATRGLAGTNEQFC. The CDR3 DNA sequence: TGCAGGGCTACGAGGGGACTAGCGGGGACCAATGAGCAGTTCTGC.

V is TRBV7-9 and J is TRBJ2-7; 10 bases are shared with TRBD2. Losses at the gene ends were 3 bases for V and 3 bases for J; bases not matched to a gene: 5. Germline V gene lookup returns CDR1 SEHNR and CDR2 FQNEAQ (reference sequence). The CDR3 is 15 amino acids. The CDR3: CASSFVSSGSYEQYF. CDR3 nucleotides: TGTGCCAGCAGCTTCGTTTCTAGCGGGAGCTACGAGCAGTACTTC. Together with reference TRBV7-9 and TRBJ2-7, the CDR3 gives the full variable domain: DTGVSQNPRHKITKRGQNVTFRCDPISEHNRLYWYRQTLGQGPEFLTYFQNEAQLEKSRLLSDRFSAERPKGSFSTLEIQRTEQGDSAMYLCASSFVSSGSYEQYFGPGTRLTVT.

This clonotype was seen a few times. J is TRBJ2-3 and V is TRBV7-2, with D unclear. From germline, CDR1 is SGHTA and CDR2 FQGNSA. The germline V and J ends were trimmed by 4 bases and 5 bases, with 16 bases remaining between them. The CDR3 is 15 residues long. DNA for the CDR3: TGTGCCAGCAGCTATCCGGGCCCGGGCAGAGATACGCAGTATTTT. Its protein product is CASSYPGPGRDTQYF.

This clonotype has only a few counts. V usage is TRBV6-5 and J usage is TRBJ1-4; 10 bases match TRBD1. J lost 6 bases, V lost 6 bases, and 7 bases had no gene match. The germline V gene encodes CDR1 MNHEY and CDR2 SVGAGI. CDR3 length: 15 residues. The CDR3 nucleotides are TGTGCCAGCAGGAGCCATGGGACAGGGGATGAAAAACTGTTTTTT. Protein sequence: CASRSHGTGDEKLFF.

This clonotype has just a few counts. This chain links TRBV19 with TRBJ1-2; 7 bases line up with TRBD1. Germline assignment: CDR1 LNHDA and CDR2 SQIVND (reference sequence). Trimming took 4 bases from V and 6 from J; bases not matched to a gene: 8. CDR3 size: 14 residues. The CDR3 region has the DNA TGTGCCAGTAGTAGACAGGGAAGTCTCGATGGCTACACCTTC. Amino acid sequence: CASSRQGSLDGYTF.

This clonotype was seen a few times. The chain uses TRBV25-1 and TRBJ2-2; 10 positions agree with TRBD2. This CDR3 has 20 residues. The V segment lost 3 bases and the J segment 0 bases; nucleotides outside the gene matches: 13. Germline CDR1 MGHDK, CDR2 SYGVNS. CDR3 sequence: CASSDELAGRTGTNTGELFF. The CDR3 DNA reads TGTGCCAGCAGTGACGAACTAGCGGGAAGGACAGGGACGAACACCGGGGAGCTGTTTTTT.

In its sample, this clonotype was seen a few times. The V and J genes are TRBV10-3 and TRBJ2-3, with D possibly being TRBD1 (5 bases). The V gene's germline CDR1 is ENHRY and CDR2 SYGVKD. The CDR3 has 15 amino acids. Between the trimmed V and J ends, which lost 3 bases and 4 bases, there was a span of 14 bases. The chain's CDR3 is CAISDPPEGADTQYF. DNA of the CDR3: TGTGCCATCAGTGACCCTCCGGAAGGGGCAGATACGCAGTATTTT.

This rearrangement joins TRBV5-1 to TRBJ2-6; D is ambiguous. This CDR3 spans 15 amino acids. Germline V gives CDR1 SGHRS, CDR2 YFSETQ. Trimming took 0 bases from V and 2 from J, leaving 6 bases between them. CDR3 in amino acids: CASSLVLTGANVLTF. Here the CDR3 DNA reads TGCGCCAGCAGCTTGGTTTTGACTGGGGCCAACGTCCTGACTTTC.

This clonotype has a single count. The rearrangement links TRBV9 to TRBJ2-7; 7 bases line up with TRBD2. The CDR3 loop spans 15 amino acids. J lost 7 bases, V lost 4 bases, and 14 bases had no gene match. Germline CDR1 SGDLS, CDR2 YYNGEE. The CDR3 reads CASSFSGGDDEEQYF. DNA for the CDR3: TGTGCCAGCAGCTTTAGTGGGGGGGACGACGAAGAGCAGTACTTC.